A selection of T cell receptor beta chains follows, all from one sample in a study of T cells in Graves' hyperthyroidism and ophthalmopathy. One entry per CDR3 protein results from TCRdb running MiXCR on the multiplex PCR reads. The sample includes some 510,000 distinct CDR3 sequences, around 21% of them seen just once. The sample comprised blood. The receptors were gathered from a man aged 18 to 30 with Graves' hyperthyroidism. Both conserved end residues are trimmed from each CDR3. Fields, in order: D gene, clone size, V gene, CDR3 protein. D genes are given only for firm matches. Expanded clones are given a class, and other clones once, few, many or no size at all.

>-|many|TRBV6-1
ASSATTGTEAF
>TRBD1|few|TRBV30
ASDGTGFGQPQH
>-|few|TRBV11-1
ASSPVRQDPNYGYT
>TRBD1|many|TRBV5-6
ASSFGQGDTGELF
>-|-|TRBV25-1
ASSDSTNEQY
>-|many|TRBV6-2/TRBV6-3
ASSTWQGSEAF
>-|-|TRBV19
ASSDRRAGETQY
>-|few|TRBV6-1
ASSGYPGALKQPQH
>-|few|TRBV9
ASSPAAGNNYGYT
>-|many|TRBV11-2
ASSLGSRQETQY
>-|few|TRBV2
ASSEATGPSATQY
>-|many|TRBV30
ACSLGGSGNTIY